This T cell receptor (beta chain) was captured by sequencing in a study of early stage breast cancer tumors. Study-level background: Of around 15 invasive breast tumors, about a dozen were hormone receptor-positive, HER2-negative. Each sample averaged around 10-fold read coverage. Study results and caveats: Commonly generated sequences made up most enriched TCRB sequences shared between patients. Unsorted bulk genomic DNA sequencing lacked pairing and functional marker data.

Concerning this clone itself: Its matching antigen is unknown.

V lost 0 bases to trimming and J lost 3 bases; unmatched junction nucleotides: 1. The CDR3 runs to 15 residues. Libraries were prepared by immunoSEQ multiplex PCR; TCRdb keeps only in-frame clonotypes and omits some of them. The table records over 15,000 clones, around 83% of them present only once. The sequencing input was blood. This chain joins TRBV23-1 and TRBJ2-1; 8 bases fit TRBD2. TRBV23-1 is sorted into the ORF group, with uncertain function. This TCR came from an older person with breast cancer. CDR3 sequence: CASSQSAGGYNEQFF. CDR3 DNA sequence: TGCGCCAGCAGTCAATCCGCGGGGGGCTACAATGAGCAGTTCTTC.